Shown below are 4 T cell receptor beta chains from a single sample sequenced in a study of blood T cell repertoires in COVID-19. Only in-frame clones appear in the TCRdb table, and some are missing; sequencing was by immunoSEQ multiplex PCR. Found here are around 100,000 clones, 69% of them singletons; the top ten hold about 6%. Specimen: peripheral blood. These receptors all come from a man of 80 years or more with acute or convalescent COVID-19.

The gene calls are TRBV5-5 and TRBJ1-1, with D tentatively TRBD1 (5 bases). Trimming removed 4 bases at V and 0 bases at J, with 13 bases between. In germline, CDR1 is SGHKS, CDR2 YYEKEE (reference sequence). The CDR3 runs to 15 residues. CDR3 nucleotides: TGTGCCAGCAGCCCCTTGGACAACATGAACACTGAAGCTTTCTTT. Encoded protein: CASSPLDNMNTEAFF. The full variable domain, with the rest looked up from reference TRBV5-5 and TRBJ1-1, is DAGVTQSPTHLIKTRGQQVTLRCSPISGHKSVSWYQQVLGQGPQFIFQYYEKEERGRGNFPDRFSARQFPNYSSELNVNALLLGDSALYLCASSPLDNMNTEAFFGQGTRLTVV.

The chain is built from TRBV5-1 and TRBJ2-7, with 8 bases fitting TRBD2. Germline V gene data show CDR1 as SGHRS and CDR2 as YFSETQ. Trimming removed 0 bases from V and 5 bases from J; junction bases left unmatched: 10. The CDR3 loop spans 16 amino acids. The CDR3 region is CASSLGVLAGLDEQYF. CDR3 nucleotides: TGCGCCAGCAGCTTGGGCGTCCTAGCGGGTCTCGACGAGCAGTACTTC.

The CDR3 reads CASSIFGRFTDTQYF. The CDR3 coding sequence is TGTGCCAGTAGTATATTTGGGAGGTTCACAGATACGCAGTATTTT. V and J are TRBV19 and TRBJ2-3; perhaps TRBD2 as D (6 bases). CDR1 and CDR2 (germline): LNHDA, SQIVND (reference sequence). The CDR3 covers 15 residues. V lost 2 bases and J 2 bases, leaving 11 bases between the germline ends.

This clone was found once. V usage is TRBV7-2 and J usage is TRBJ2-7; D ambiguous. The CDR3 is 14 residues long. The ends were cut back, 1 base at V and 0 bases at J, with 7 bases in the middle. Germline CDR1 reads SGHTA; CDR2 reads FQGNSA. The DNA for the CDR3 is TGTGCCAGCAGCTTAGAGATTAGCTCCTACGAGCAGTACTTC. Translating gives CASSLEISSYEQYF.